The 5 T cell receptor beta chains presented below share a single source sample, sequenced in a study of blood T cell repertoires in COVID-19. The repertoire was sequenced with immunoSEQ multiplex PCR; TCRdb's copy has only in-frame clones and lacks some. Here the sample spans 200,000 to 250,000 clones, almost 90% being singletons. Material: peripheral blood. The receptors were gathered from a woman between 55 and 75 years old with acute or convalescent COVID-19.

Note on this clone: The sample has other DNA sequences that encode this CDR3 too. The V gene is TRBV6-6, the J gene TRBJ2-2; 7 nucleotides match TRBD2. Germline CDR1 reads MNHNY; CDR2 reads SVGAGI (reference sequence). With 0 bases clipped from V and 1 base from J, the junction kept 2 bases outside the gene matches. This CDR3 contains 16 residues. CDR3 nucleotides: TGTGCCAGCAGTTACTCGGGCGGGGGGAACACCGGGGAGCTGTTTTTT. It encodes CASSYSGGGNTGELFF.

The DNA for the CDR3 is TGTGCCAGCAGCGTAGCTGGACAGGGATACTACGAGCAGTACTTC. Translated, it gives CASSVAGQGYYEQYF. The chain recombines TRBV9 with TRBJ2-7; 8 bases align to TRBD1. The germline gives CDR1 SGDLS, CDR2 YYNGEE. The trim removed 0 bases at V and 3 bases at J, leaving 5 bases unmatched. The CDR3 covers 15 residues.

The chain employs TRBV3-1 (or the pseudogene TRBV3-2) and TRBJ1-2; TRBD1 matches 7 bases. CDR3 size: 15 residues. CDR1 and CDR2 (germline): LGHDT, YNNKEL (reference sequence). V shed 2 bases, J shed 5 bases, and the junction held 8 bases outside the gene matches. CDR3 in amino acids: CASSQPGTAIYGYTF. In DNA form, the CDR3 reads TGTGCCAGCAGCCAACCCGGGACAGCCATTTATGGCTACACCTTC.

CDR3 sequence reads: CASSLDGGAYNEQFF. The CDR3 DNA is TGCGCCAGCAGCTTGGACGGGGGGGCCTACAATGAGCAGTTCTTC. This chain joins TRBV5-1 and TRBJ2-1, with 8 bases identical to TRBD2. Germline assignment: CDR1 SGHRS and CDR2 YFSETQ. The CDR3 has 15 residues. V lost 0 bases and J lost 2; bases outside the gene matches: 1.

The chain recombines TRBV7-6 with TRBJ2-3; TRBD2 is a possible D gene (7 bases). Germline V CDR1 and CDR2: SGHVS, FNYEAQ. The CDR3 runs 14 residues. The V gene lost 5 bases and the J gene lost 8 bases, with 17 bases spanning the gap. CDR3 nucleotide sequence: TGTGCCAGCAGCGCGAAGGGGGGGGGCGGTACGCAGTATTTT. It codes for CASSAKGGGGTQYF.